The clone carrying this T cell receptor (beta chain) was recorded only once. The data were obtained in a study of blood T cell repertoires in COVID-19. On the study more broadly: T cells, B-cell-depleted T cells, or PBMCs provided the cDNA or gDNA that served as material.

Original processing methods: Reference gene primer amplification gave nucleated cell count estimates. The method was immunoSEQ multiplex PCR; TCRdb's version includes in-frame clones alone and lacks a portion of them. D and trimming come from the DNA, and the V and J calls and clone size come from that table. The sample holds 370,000 or so clones, around 87% seen once. The CDR3 loop spans 16 amino acids. CDR1 is SGHNT, CDR2 YENEEA, per germline. Trimming took 1 base from V and 0 from J, leaving 10 bases between them. Individuals aged roughly 18 to 100 years were recruited from roughly 22 US areas. Two consecutive negative NP/OP PCR tests, clearance, or resolved symptoms defined Cohort 3 recovery.

The sample consisted of PBMCs or T cells enriched from blood (not recorded which). The chain couples TRBV11-3 to TRBJ2-4; tentatively, D is TRBD2 (5 bases). The TCR originated in a man aged 25 to 40 who had recovered from COVID-19. The CDR3 spells CASSLGRGLAKNIQYF. As DNA, the CDR3 is TGTGCCAGCAGCTTAGGACGGGGTCTAGCCAAAAACATTCAGTACTTC.